The 4 T cell receptor beta chains listed next were all sequenced from one sample in a study of vaccination effects on CD4 cells after COVID-19. Before sequencing took place, the ViraFEST assay used viral peptide pools to expand antigen-specific CD4+ T cells. Between days 9 and 10 of culture, CD4+ T cells were separated out. Two doses of either BNT162b2 or mRNA-1273 were given to each participant. No antigen is known for these receptors. Method: immunoSEQ multiplex PCR; TCRdb's copy keeps in-frame clones and lacks some. The sample has around 25,000 clones, roughly 85% seen once. Sequencing used CD4+ T cells from PBMCs cultured with SARS-CoV-2 spike peptides, obtained after COVID-19 vaccination. The receptors come from a human donor who received a COVID-19 vaccine. Some clones in this sample may be carry-over from other donors' samples.

This chain joins TRBV4-1 and TRBJ2-1; the D is unclear. This CDR3 comprises 15 residues. Trimming shortened V by 5 bases and J by 0 bases, and 11 bases separated the two germline ends. In germline, CDR1 is MGHRA, CDR2 YSYEKL. CDR3 protein: CASSLTPLSYNEQFF. CDR3 DNA sequence: TGCGCCAGCAGCTTGACACCTCTCTCCTACAATGAGCAGTTCTTC.

The chain combines TRBV28 with TRBJ1-2; TRBD1 agrees at 9 bases. CDR1 MDHEN and CDR2 SYDVKM come from the germline V gene. This CDR3 contains 14 residues. Trimming removed 4 bases from V and 2 bases from J; junction bases left unmatched: 2. The DNA for the CDR3 is TGTGCCAGCAGTTCGGGACAGGGCAACTATGGCTACACCTTC. It encodes CASSSGQGNYGYTF.

The rearrangement links TRBV4-1 to TRBJ1-2; D not resolved. The germline V gene has CDR1 MGHRA and CDR2 YSYEKL. This CDR3 spans 15 amino acids. V lost 0 bases, J lost 4 bases, and 12 bases lay in between. The CDR3 region is CASSQDGGRLYGYTF. CDR3 in DNA: TGCGCCAGCAGCCAAGATGGCGGCCGGCTCTATGGCTACACCTTC.

The V call is TRBV6-5, the J call TRBJ2-1; 8 nucleotides line up with TRBD2. CDR1 and CDR2 (germline): MNHEY, SVGAGI. With 0 bases clipped from V and 2 bases from J, the junction kept 3 bases outside the gene matches. CDR3 length: 16 amino acids. CDR3: CASSYSYGGAYNEQFF. CDR3 DNA sequence: TGTGCCAGCAGTTACTCGTACGGGGGGGCCTACAATGAGCAGTTCTTC.